This T cell receptor (beta chain) appears in the sequencing data of a study of CD8 T cells in cerebrospinal fluid in Alzheimer's disease. Study-level findings and limits: EBV-specific clones were neither the most expanded nor enriched in Alzheimer's patients. Expanded clones of at least 3% were commoner in Alzheimer's patients than healthy subjects.

CDR3 size: 15 residues. Germline V gene lookup returns CDR1 GTSNPN and CDR2 SVGIG (reference sequence). Its frequency marks this clonotype as medium-sized. Its antigen is not identified. Profiling of CSF cells used 10X single-cell V(D)J plus 5' expression. TCRdb re-called the 10x single-cell sequencing reads; one entry per CDR3 protein, DNA not given. In total, the table holds over a thousand distinct CDR3 sequences. This receptor was obtained from a human donor in good health. J is TRBJ2-3 and V is TRBV30; the TCRdb D gene call, TRBD1, has no DNA to confirm it. The source material was cerebrospinal fluid. The chain's CDR3 is CAWSAWDRHTDTQYF.